This T cell receptor (beta chain) was sequenced for a study of blood T cell repertoires in COVID-19. TCRdb's copy holds only in-frame clones and misses some; the assay was immunoSEQ multiplex PCR. Of around 59,000 clones detected, 65% to 90% appear once; the ten largest clones hold approximately 30%. Germline V lookup: CDR1 MNHEY, CDR2 SVGAGI. CDR3 length: 11 amino acids. Trimming took off 5 bases at V and 5 bases at J, with 6 bases between the two ends. The clonotype comes from a woman of 80 years or more with active or convalescent COVID-19. The chain has TRBV6-5 and TRBJ1-2, with D perhaps matching TRBD1 (5 bases). The sequenced sample was peripheral blood. Here the CDR3 DNA reads TGTGCCAGCAGTACAGGATATGGCTACACCTTC. The encoded protein is CASSTGYGYTF.